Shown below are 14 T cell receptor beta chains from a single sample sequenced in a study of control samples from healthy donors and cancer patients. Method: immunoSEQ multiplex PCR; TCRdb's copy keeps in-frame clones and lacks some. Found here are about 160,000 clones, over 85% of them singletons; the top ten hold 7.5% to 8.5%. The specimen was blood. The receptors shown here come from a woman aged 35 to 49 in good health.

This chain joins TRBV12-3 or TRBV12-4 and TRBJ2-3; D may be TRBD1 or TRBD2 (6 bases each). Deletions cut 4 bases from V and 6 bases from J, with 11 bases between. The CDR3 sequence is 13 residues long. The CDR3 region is CASSSGAGDTQYF. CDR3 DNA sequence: TGTGCCAGCAGTTCGGGGGCTGGGGATACGCAGTATTTT.

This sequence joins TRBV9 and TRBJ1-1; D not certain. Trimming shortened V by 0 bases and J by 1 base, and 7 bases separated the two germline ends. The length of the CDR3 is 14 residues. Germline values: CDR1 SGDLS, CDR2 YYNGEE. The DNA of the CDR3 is TGTGCCAGCAGCGTAGAAGGGCAGAACACTGAAGCTTTCTTT. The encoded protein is CASSVEGQNTEAFF.

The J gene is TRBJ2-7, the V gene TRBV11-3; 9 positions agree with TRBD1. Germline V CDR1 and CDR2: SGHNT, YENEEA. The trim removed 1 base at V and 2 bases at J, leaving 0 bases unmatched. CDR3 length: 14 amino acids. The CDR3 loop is CASSLGDRAYEQYF. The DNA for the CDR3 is TGTGCCAGCAGCTTAGGGGACAGGGCCTACGAGCAGTACTTC.

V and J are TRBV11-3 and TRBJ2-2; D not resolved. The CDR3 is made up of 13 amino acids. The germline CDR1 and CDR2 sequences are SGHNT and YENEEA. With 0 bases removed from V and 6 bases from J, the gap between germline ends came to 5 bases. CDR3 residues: CASSLDRAGELFF. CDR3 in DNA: TGTGCCAGCAGCTTAGATCGCGCCGGGGAGCTGTTTTTT. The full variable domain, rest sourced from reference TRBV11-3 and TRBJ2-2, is EAGVVQSPRYKIIEKKQPVAFWCNPISGHNTLYWYLQNLGQGPELLIRYENEEAVDDSQLPKDRFSAERLKGVDSTLKIQPAELGDSAVYLCASSLDRAGELFFGEGSRLTVL.

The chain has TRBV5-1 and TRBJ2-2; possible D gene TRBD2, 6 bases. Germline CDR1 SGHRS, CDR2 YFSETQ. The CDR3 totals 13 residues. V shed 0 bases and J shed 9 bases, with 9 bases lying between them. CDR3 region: CASSLGGDRELFF. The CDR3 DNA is TGCGCCAGCAGCTTGGGCGGGGACCGGGAGCTGTTTTTT. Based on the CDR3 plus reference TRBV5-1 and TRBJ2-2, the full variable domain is KAGVTQTPRYLIKTRGQQVTLSCSPISGHRSVSWYQQTPGQGLQFLFEYFSETQRNKGNFPGRFSGRQFSNSRSEMNVSTLELGDSALYLCASSLGGDRELFFGEGSRLTVL.

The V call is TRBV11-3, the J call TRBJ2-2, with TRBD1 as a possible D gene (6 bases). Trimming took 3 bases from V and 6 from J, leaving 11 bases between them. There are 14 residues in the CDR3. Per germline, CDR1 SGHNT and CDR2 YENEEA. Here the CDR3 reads CASSFMGAAGELFF. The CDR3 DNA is TGTGCCAGCAGCTTTATGGGGGCGGCCGGGGAGCTGTTTTTT.

As DNA, the CDR3 is TGTGCCAGTACTCCGGACAGGGCTAATCGTCAGCCCCAGCATTTT. This sequence encodes CASTPDRANRQPQHF. The J gene is TRBJ1-5, the V gene TRBV19; 8 bases map to TRBD1. Per the germline V gene, CDR1 is LNHDA and CDR2 is SQIVND (reference sequence). V shed 7 bases and J 6 bases; nucleotides not matched to a gene: 11. This CDR3 region has 15 residues.

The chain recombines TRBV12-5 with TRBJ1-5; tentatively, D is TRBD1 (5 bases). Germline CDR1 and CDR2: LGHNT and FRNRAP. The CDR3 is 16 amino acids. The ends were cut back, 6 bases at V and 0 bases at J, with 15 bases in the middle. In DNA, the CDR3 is TGTGCTAGTGGCTCCACGGGGGATCATAGCAATCAGCCCCAGCATTTT. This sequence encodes CASGSTGDHSNQPQHF.

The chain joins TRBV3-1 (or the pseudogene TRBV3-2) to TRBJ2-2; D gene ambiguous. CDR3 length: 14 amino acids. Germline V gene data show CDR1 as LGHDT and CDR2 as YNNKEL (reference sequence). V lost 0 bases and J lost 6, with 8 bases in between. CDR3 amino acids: CASSQDRYPGELFF. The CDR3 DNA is TGTGCCAGCAGCCAAGATAGGTATCCCGGGGAGCTGTTTTTT.

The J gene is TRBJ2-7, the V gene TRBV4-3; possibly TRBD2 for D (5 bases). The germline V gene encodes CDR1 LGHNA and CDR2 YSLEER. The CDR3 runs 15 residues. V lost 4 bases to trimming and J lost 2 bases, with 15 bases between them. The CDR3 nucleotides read TGCGCCAGCAGCCCTGGACTCCTTATTACCTACGAGCAGTACTTC. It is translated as CASSPGLLITYEQYF.

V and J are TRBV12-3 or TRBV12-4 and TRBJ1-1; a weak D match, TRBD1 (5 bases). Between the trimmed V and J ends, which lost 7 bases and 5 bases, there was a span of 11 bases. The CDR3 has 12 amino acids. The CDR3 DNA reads TGTGCCAGCAATCGGGGCCGGACTGAAGCTTTCTTT. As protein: CASNRGRTEAFF.

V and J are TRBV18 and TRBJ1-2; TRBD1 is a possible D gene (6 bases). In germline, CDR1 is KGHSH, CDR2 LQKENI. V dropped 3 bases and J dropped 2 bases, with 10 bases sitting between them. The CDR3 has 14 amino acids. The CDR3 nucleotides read TGTGCCAGCTCACCGGGACAAAGAAACTATGGCTACACCTTC. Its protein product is CASSPGQRNYGYTF.

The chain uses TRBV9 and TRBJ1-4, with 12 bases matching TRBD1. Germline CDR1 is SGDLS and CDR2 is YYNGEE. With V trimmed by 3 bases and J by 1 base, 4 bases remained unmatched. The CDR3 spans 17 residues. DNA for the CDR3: TGTGCCAGCAGCGCCGGGACAGGGGGCGGAACTAATGAAAAACTGTTTTTT. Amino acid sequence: CASSAGTGGGTNEKLFF. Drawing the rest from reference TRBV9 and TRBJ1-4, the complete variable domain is DSGVTQTPKHLITATGQRVTLRCSPRSGDLSVYWYQQSLDQGLQFLIQYYNGEERAKGNILERFSAQQFPDLHSELNLSSLELGDSALYFCASSAGTGGGTNEKLFFGSGTQLSVL.

The CDR3 spells CASSIPPGDRPSGNTIYF. CDR3 sequence (DNA): TGTGCCAGCAGCATCCCCCCGGGTGACAGGCCCTCTGGAAACACCATATATTTT. The rearrangement joins TRBV14 to TRBJ1-3; tentatively, D is TRBD1 (6 bases). There are 18 residues in the CDR3. Per germline, CDR1 SGHDN and CDR2 FVKESK. The V end lost 5 bases, the J end lost 0 bases, and 20 bases lay between the germline ends.